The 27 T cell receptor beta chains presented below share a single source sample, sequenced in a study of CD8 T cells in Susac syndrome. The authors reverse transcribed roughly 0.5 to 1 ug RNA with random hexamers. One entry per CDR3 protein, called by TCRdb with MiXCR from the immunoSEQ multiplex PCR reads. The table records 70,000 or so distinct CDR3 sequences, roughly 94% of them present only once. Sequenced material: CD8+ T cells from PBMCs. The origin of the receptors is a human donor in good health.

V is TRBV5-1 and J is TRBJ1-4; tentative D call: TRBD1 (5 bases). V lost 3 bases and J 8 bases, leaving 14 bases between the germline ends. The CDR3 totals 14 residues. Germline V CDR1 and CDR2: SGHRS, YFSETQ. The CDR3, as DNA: TGCGCCAGCAGCTGGGGCGGGGTGGAGGAAAAACTGTTTTTT. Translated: CASSWGGVEEKLFF.

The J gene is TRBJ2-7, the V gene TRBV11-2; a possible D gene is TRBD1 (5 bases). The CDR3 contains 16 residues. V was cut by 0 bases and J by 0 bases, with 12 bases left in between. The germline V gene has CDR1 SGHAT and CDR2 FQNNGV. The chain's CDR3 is CASSLDVDNFSYEQYV. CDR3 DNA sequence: TGTGCCAGCAGCTTAGATGTGGACAACTTCTCCTACGAGCAGTACGTC.

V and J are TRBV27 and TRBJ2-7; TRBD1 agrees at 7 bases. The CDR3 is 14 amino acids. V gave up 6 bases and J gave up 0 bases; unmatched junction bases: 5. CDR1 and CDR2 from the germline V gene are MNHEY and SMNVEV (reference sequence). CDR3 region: CASSRQGSSYEQYF. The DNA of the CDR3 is TGTGCCAGCAGCCGACAGGGAAGCTCCTACGAGCAGTACTTC.

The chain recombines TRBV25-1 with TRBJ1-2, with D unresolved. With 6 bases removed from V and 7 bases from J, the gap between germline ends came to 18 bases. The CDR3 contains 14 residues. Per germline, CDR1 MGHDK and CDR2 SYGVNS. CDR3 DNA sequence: TGTGCCAGCAGGTCCGACGGATGGCTGGGTGGCTACACCTTC. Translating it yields CASRSDGWLGGYTF.

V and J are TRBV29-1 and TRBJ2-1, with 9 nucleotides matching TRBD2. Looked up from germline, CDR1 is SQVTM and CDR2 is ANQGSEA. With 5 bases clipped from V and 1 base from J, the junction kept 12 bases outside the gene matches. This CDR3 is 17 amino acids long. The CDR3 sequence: CSVRGLAGGGSYNEQFF. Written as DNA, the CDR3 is TGCAGCGTTAGGGGACTAGCAGGTGGTGGATCCTACAATGAGCAGTTCTTC.

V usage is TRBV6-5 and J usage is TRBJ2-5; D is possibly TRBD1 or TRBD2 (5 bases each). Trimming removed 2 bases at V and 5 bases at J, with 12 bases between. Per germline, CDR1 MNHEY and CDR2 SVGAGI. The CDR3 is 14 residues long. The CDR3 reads CASSYLKGTETQYF. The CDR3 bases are TGTGCCAGCAGTTACCTCAAAGGGACGGAGACCCAGTACTTC.

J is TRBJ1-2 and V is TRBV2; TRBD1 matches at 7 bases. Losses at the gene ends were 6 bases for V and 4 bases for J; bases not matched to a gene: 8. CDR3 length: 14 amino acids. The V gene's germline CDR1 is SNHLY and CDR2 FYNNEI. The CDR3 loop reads CASRDGQVFYGYTF. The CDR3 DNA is TGTGCCAGCAGGGATGGACAGGTCTTCTATGGCTACACCTTC.

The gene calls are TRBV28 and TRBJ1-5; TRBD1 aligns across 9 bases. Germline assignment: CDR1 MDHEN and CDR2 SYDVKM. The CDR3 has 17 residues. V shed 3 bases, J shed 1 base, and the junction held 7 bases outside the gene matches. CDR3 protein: CASSFIRGTGSNQPQHF. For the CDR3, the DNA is TGTGCCAGCAGTTTCATCCGCGGGACAGGGAGCAATCAGCCCCAGCATTTT.

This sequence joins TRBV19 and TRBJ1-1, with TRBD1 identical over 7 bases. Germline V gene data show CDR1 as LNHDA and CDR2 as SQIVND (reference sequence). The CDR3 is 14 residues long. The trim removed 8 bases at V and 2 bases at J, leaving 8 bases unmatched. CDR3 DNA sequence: TGTGCCAGTTTCCGACAGGGATTCAACACTGAAGCTTTCTTT. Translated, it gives CASFRQGFNTEAFF.

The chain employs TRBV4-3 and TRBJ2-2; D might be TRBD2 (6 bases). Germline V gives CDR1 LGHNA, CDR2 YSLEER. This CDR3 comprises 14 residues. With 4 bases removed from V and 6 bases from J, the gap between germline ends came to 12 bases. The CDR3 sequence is CASSRGVVAGELFF. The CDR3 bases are TGCGCCAGCAGCCGGGGGGTAGTCGCCGGGGAGCTGTTTTTT.

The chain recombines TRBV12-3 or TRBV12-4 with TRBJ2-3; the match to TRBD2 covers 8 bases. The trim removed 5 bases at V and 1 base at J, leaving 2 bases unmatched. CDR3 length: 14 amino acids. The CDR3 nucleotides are TGTGCCAGCAGTCCGACTAGCGGCACAGATACGCAGTATTTT. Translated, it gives CASSPTSGTDTQYF.

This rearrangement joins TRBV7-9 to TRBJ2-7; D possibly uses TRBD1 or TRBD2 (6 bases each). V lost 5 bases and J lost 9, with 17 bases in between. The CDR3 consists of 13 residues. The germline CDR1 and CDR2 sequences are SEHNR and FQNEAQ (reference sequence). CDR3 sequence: CASSHPAGGRQYF. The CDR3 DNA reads TGTGCCAGCAGCCATCCGGCCGGGGGCCGGCAGTACTTC.

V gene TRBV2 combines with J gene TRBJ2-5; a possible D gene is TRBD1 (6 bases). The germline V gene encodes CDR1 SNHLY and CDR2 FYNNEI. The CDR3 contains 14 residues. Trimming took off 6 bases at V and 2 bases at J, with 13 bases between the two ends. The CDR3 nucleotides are TGTGCCAGCAGCGACCGGGACACTCAAGAGACCCAGTACTTC. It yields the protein CASSDRDTQETQYF.

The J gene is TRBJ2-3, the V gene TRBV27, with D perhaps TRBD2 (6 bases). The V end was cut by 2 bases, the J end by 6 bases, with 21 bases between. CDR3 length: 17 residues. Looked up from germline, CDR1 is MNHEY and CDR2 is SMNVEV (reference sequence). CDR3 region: CASSLPLLRGGPDTQYF. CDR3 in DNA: TGTGCCAGCAGTTTACCTCTGTTGCGGGGCGGCCCGGATACGCAGTATTTT.

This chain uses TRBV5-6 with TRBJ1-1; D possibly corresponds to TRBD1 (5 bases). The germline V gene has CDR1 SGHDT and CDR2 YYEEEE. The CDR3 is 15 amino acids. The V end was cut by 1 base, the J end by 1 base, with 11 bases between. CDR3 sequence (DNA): TGTGCCAGCAGCTTGCTCGCAGGGTGGAACACTGAAGCTTTCTTT. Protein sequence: CASSLLAGWNTEAFF.

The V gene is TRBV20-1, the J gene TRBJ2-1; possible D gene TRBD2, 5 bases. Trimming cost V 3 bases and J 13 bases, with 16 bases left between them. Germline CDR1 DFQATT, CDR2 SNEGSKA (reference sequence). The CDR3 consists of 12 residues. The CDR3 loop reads CSARFLNRGQFF. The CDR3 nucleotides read TGCAGTGCTAGGTTCCTTAATCGGGGACAGTTCTTC.

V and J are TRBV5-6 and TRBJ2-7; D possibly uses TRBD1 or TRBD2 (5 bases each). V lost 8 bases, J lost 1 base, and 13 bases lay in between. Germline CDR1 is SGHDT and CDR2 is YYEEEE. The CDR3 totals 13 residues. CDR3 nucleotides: TGTGCCAGTACCGGGACGGAATCCTACGAGCAGTACGTC. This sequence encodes CASTGTESYEQYV.

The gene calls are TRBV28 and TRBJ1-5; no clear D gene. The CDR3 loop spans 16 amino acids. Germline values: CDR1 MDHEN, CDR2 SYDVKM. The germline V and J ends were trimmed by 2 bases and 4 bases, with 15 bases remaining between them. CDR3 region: CASSLDVGGLNQPQHF. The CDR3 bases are TGTGCCAGCAGTTTAGATGTAGGAGGGCTAAATCAGCCCCAGCATTTT.

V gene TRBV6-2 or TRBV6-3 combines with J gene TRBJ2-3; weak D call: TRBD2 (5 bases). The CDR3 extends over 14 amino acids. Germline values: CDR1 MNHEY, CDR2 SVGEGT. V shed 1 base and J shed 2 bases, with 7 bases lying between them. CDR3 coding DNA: TGTGCCAGCAGTTACTTCGACTACACAGATACGCAGTATTTT. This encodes CASSYFDYTDTQYF.

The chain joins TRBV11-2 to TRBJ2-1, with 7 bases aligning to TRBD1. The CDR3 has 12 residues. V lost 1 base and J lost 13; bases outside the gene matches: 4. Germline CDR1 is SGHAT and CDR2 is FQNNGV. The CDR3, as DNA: TGTGCCAGCAGCTTAGGGTGGGACAGCCAGTTCTTC. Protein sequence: CASSLGWDSQFF. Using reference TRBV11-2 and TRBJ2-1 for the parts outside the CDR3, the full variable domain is EAGVAQSPRYKIIEKRQSVAFWCNPISGHATLYWYQQILGQGPKLLIQFQNNGVVDDSQLPKDRFSAERLKGVDSTLKIQPAKLEDSAVYLCASSLGWDSQFFGPGTRLTVL.

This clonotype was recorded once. CDR3 coding DNA: TGTGCCAGCTCCCGGGACAGTCCATTTTACGAGCAGTACTTC. This gives the protein CASSRDSPFYEQYF. The gene calls are TRBV19 and TRBJ2-7; TRBD1 matches at 7 bases. The CDR3 extends over 14 amino acids. J gave up 4 bases and V 9 bases, and 12 bases lay outside the gene matches. The germline CDR1 and CDR2 sequences are LNHDA and SQIVND (reference sequence). Drawing the rest from reference TRBV19 and TRBJ2-7, the complete variable domain is DGGITQSPKYLFRKEGQNVTLSCEQNLNHDAMYWYRQDPGQGLRLIYYSQIVNDFQKGDIAEGYSVSREKKESFPLTVTSAQKNPTAFYLCASSRDSPFYEQYFGPGTRLTVT.

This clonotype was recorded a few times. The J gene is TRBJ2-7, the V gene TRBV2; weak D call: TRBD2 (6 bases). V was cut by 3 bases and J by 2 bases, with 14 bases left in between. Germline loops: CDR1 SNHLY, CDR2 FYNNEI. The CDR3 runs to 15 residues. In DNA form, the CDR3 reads TGTGCCAGCAGTGACCCCCTCTCGGGGGCCTACGAGCAGTACTTC. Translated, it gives CASSDPLSGAYEQYF.

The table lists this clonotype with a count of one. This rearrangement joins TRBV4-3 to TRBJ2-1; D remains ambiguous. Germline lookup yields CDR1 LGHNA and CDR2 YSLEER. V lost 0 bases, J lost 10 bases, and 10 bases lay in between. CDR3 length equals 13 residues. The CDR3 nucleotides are TGCGCCAGCAGCCAAGATCAACAGTTGGAGCAGTTCTTC. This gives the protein CASSQDQQLEQFF.

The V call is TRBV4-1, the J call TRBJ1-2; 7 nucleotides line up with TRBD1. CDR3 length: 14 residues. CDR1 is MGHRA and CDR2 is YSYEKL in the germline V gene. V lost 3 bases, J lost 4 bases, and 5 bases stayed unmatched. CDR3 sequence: CASSQAGTAYGYTF. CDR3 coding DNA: TGCGCCAGCAGCCAGGCCGGGACAGCCTATGGCTACACCTTC.

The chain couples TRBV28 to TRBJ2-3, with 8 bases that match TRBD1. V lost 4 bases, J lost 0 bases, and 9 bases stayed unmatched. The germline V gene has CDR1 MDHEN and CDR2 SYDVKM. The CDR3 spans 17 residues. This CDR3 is CASSSGQGASSTDTQYF. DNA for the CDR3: TGTGCCAGCAGTTCCGGACAGGGAGCGTCCAGCACAGATACGCAGTATTTT.

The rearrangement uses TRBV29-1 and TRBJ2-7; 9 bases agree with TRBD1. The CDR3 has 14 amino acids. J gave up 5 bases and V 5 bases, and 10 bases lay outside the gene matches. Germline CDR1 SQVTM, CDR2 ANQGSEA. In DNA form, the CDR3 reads TGCAGCGTTCTAATACCGGGACAGGGCCACGAGCAGTACTTC. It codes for CSVLIPGQGHEQYF.

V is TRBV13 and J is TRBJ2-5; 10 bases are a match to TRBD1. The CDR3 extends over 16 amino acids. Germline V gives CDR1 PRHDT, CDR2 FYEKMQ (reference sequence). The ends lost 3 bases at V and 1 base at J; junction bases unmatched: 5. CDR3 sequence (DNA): TGTGCCAGCAGCTTCCGGGACAGGGGCTTCCAAGAGACCCAGTACTTC. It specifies CASSFRDRGFQETQYF. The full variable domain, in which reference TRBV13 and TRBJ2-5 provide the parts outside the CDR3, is AAGVIQSPRHLIKEKRETATLKCYPIPRHDTVYWYQQGPGQDPQFLISFYEKMQSDKGSIPDRFSAQQFSDYHSELNMSSLELGDSALYFCASSFRDRGFQETQYFGPGTRLLVL.